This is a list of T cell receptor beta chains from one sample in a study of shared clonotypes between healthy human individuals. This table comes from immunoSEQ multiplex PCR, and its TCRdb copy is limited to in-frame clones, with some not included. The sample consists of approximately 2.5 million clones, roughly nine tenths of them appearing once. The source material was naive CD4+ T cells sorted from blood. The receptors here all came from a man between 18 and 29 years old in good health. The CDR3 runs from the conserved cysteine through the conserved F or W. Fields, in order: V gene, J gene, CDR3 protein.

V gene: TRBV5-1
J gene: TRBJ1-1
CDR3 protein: CASSLESRVGRNAFF

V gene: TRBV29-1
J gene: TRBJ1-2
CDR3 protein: CSVHGNYGYTF

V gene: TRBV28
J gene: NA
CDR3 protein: CASRGQDSYEQYF

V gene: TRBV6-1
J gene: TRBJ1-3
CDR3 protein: CASSFGTGVGNTIYF

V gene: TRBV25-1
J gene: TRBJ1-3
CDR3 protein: CASSDRGTGNTIYF

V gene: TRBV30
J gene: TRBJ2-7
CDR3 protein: CAWSPQRGTISSYEQYF

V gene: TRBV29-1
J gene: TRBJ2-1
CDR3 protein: CSGRGQLYNEQFF

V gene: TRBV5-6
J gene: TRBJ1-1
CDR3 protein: CASPQGATVNTEAFF

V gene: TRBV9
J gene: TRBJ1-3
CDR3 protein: CASTAPGSGNTIYF

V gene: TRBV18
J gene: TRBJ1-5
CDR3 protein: CASSPATGNHGNQPQHF

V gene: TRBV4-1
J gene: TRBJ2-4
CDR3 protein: CASSQGRQGAKNIQYF

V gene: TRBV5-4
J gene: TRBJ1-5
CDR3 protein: CASSHDRAIGPQHF

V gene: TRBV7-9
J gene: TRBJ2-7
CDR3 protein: CASSFSDSHEQYF

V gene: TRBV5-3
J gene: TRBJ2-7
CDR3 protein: CARSLRTRLDLDPVEQYF

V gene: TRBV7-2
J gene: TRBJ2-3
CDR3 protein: CASSSSTDTQYF

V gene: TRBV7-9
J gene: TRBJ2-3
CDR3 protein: CASSLAGLAGSDTQYF

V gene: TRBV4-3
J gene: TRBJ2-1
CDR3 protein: CASSSRTGWDEQFF

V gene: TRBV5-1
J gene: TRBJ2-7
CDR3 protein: CASSLVAGHYEQYF

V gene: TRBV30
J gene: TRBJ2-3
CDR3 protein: CAWATGIISTDTQYF

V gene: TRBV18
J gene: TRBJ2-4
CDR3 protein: CASSLAGPQNIQYF

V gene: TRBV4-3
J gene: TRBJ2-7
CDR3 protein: CASSRDRPYEQYF

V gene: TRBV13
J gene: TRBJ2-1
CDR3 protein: CASSSPILAGGWNEQFF

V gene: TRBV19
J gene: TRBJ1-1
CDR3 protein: CASSIGGSIQNTEAFF

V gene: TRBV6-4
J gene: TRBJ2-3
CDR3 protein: CASSVGITDTQYF

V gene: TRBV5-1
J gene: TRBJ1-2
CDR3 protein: CASSHSTGEGGYTF

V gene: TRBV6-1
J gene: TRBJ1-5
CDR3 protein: CASSEGSNQPQHF

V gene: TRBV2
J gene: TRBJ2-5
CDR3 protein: CASSISQGSQETQYF

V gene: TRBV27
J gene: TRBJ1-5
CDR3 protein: CASSSGTGANQPQHF

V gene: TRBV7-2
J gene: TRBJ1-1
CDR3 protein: CASSLGGGTEAFF

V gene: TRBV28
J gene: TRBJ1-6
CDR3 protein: CASSLAGPLHF

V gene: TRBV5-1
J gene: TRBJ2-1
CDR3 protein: CASSGGAYNEQFF

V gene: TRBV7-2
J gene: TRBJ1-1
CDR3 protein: CASSLGGQVNTEAFF

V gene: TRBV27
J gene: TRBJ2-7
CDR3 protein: CASSLSLAGVSYEQYF

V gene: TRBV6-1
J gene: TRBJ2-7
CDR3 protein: CASSRRDQYF

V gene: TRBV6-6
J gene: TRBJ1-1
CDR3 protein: CASGMGGPTEAFF

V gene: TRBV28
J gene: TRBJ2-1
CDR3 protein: CASSLRTPYNEQFF

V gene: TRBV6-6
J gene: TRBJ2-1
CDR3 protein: CASSYRGGVNNEQFF

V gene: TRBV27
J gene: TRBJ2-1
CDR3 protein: CASSPEIAGGPYNEQFF

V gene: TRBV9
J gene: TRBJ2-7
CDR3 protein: CASSAGQGAREQYF

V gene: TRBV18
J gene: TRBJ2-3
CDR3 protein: CASSPRGSTDTQYF

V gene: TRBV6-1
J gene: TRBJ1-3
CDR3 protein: CASSEQGVSGNTIYF

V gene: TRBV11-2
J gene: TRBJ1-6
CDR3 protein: CASSLEGDRGRYSYNSPLHF